This T cell receptor beta chain is drawn from a study of regulatory T cells in long-lasting Graves disease. Points from the study as a whole: There were preferences for TRBV28, TRBJ1-2 and TRBJ2-5 in persistent disease. Researchers reported studying only peripheral blood, not thyroid tissue.

Ten or more counts support this clonotype. Its cognate antigen is unknown. The sample's time point: persistent/refractory GD, antithyroid drugs over 5 years with positive TRAb. Construction of the TCR library relied on RNA isolated from PBMCs. Xi'an, China, was home to the endocrinology department that provided patients. Investigators prepared the TCR beta libraries by applying iRepertoire HTBI primers and Arm-PCR of CDR3 regions. Original methodology: The samples yielded about 60 TRBV and around 15 TRBJ segments. TCRdb processed the multiplex PCR reads anew with MiXCR; each CDR3 protein has one entry. The V and J calls and clone size come from TCRdb's table, not from the authors' own analysis. Counted here are about 660,000 distinct CDR3 sequences, about 32% occurring once; the ten biggest clones make up roughly 46%. V lost 6 bases and J lost 2, with 16 bases in between. Germline-derived CDR1 and CDR2 are MNHEY and SVGEGT. The CDR3 sequence is 15 residues long.

This chain uses TRBV6-2 or TRBV6-3 with TRBJ1-2, with D possibly matching TRBD1 (5 bases). Sequencing used peripheral blood mononuclear cells (PBMCs), obtained when the disease was refractory, from a patient treated with antithyroid drugs. The receptor's source is a female donor with Graves disease. CDR3 residues: CASSPRGGPNYGYTF. DNA of the CDR3: TGTGCCAGCAGCCCGAGGGGAGGGCCAAACTATGGCTACACCTTC.